This T cell receptor beta chain was identified in a study of shared clonotypes between healthy human individuals. Study information: The study drew on two women and three men aged 18 to 49 as donors.

Genomic DNA per cell subset filled all wells of several immunoSEQ plates. The DNA input per sorted-subset replicate PCR was 200 ng, corresponding to 30,000 or so T cell genomes. Repertoires were generated with immunoSEQ multiplex PCR, while TCRdb's copy carries only in-frame clones and drops some. Of fewer than 1 million clones listed, 96% are singletons. Positive CCR7 selection of CD45RO-negative cells yielded the naive CD8 cells, and terminally differentiated effector memory CD45RA+ cells were excluded. HIV-negative, healthy adults without recent acute infections or vaccinations were the donors. Between the trimmed V and J ends, which lost 5 bases and 0 bases, there was a span of 5 bases. Germline assignment: CDR1 MDHEN and CDR2 SYDVKM. This CDR3 contains 13 residues.

The specimen sequenced was naive CD8+ T cells sorted from blood. The V and J genes are TRBV28 and TRBJ2-1; no definite D call. The receptor was derived from a man aged 25-45 years in good health. The CDR3 here is CASSASSYNEQFF. The CDR3 nucleotides read TGTGCCAGCAGTGCGAGCTCCTACAATGAGCAGTTCTTC. The full variable domain, in which reference TRBV28 and TRBJ2-1 provide the parts outside the CDR3, is DVKVTQSSRYLVKRTGEKVFLECVQDMDHENMFWYRQDPGLGLRLIYFSYDVKMKEKGDIPEGYSVSREKKERFSLILESASTNQTSMYLCASSASSYNEQFFGPGTRLTVL.